Described below is a single TCR beta chain sequence and its context. The antigen remains unidentified. J was trimmed by 3 bases and V by 4 bases; bases with no gene match: 9. There are 18 residues in the CDR3. The germline CDR1 and CDR2 sequences are SGHRS and YFSETQ. This sample stems from a study of cytomegalovirus exposure and HLA in healthy donors. Findings and caveats of the study: Through in vitro validation, three CMV-associated chains were shown to be specific for CMV antigens.

60 Vbeta and 13 Jbeta primers were used in PCR. This table comes from immunoSEQ multiplex PCR, and its TCRdb copy is limited to in-frame clones, with some not included. The data show some 160,000 clones, 65% to 85% seen once. The source material was PBMCs. The TCR originated in a male donor in good health and CMV-seropositive. The chain carries TRBV5-1 and TRBJ2-3, with 15 bases aligning to TRBD2. In DNA, the CDR3 is TGCGCCAGCAGCCCTCCGGGACTAGCGGGAGGTAGGACAGATACGCAGTATTTT. Protein sequence: CASSPPGLAGGRTDTQYF.